The present TCR beta chain was sequenced within a study of PD-1 blockade in classical Hodgkin lymphoma. Whole-study context: A 3 mg/kg intravenous dose of nivolumab was received by patients every 2 weeks. Notes on the study in general: A significant rise in TCR diversity by C4D1 was seen for CD4+ but not CD8+ cells. Complete responders started with a diversity level that resembled newly diagnosed patients at baseline.

With respect to this clone: Its antigen is unknown.

The CDR3 extends over 16 amino acids. Germline lookup yields CDR1 SGHDT and CDR2 YYEEEE. Trimming took 0 bases from V and 2 from J; bases not matched to a gene: 5. Measured with immunoSEQ multiplex PCR; TCRdb has only the in-frame clones, and not every one. The sample records tens of thousands of clones, roughly 76% being singletons. Time point specified: cycle 4 day 1 (C4D1), after more than five weeks of nivolumab. Patients all relapsed after autologous stem cell transplantation, and there was variation in brentuximab vedotin exposure. Researchers report purifying CD4+ T cells from thawed PBMCs by magnetic negative selection.

The source was CD4+ T cells from blood, collected before the fourth cycle of nivolumab. The TCR sequence derives from a human donor with classical Hodgkin lymphoma. The chain carries TRBV5-6 and TRBJ2-3; 8 nucleotides match TRBD2. CDR3 in amino acids: CASSLGFSGVTDTQYF. In DNA form, the CDR3 reads TGTGCCAGCAGCTTGGGTTTTAGCGGGGTCACAGATACGCAGTATTTT. The full variable domain, in which reference TRBV5-6 and TRBJ2-3 provide the parts outside the CDR3, is DAGVTQSPTHLIKTRGQQVTLRCSPKSGHDTVSWYQQALGQGPQFIFQYYEEEERQRGNFPDRFSGHQFPNYSSELNVNALLLGDSALYLCASSLGFSGVTDTQYFGPGTRLTVL.